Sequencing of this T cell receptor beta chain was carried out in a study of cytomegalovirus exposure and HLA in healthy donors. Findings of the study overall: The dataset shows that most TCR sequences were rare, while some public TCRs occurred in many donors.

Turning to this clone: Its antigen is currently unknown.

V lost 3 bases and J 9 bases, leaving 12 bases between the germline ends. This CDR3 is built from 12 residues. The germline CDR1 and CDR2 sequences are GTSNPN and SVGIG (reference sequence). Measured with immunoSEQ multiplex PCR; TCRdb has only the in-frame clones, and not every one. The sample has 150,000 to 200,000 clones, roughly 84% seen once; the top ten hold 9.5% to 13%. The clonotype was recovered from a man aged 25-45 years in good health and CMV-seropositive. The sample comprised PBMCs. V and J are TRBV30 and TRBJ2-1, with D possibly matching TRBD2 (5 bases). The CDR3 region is CAWREGSAEQFF. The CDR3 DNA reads TGTGCCTGGAGGGAAGGTAGCGCTGAGCAGTTCTTC. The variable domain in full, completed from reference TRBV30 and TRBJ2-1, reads SQTIHQWPATLVQPVGSPLSLECTVEGTSNPNLYWYRQAAGRGLQLLFYSVGIGQISSEVPQNLSASRPQDRQFILSSKKLLLSDSGFYLCAWREGSAEQFFGPGTRLTVL.